Listed below are T cell receptor beta chains from one sample, sequenced in a study of cytomegalovirus exposure and HLA in healthy donors. The table came from immunoSEQ multiplex PCR; TCRdb's copy has only in-frame clones and leaves some out. The repertoire holds 150,000 or so clones, roughly three quarters seen once, with roughly 3% in the top ten. Sequenced input: PBMCs. Source of these receptors: a woman in her fifties or sixties in good health and CMV-seropositive. The CDR3 runs from the conserved cysteine through the conserved F or W.

TRBV11-2	TRBJ2-3	CASSLELAGTSTDTQYF
TRBV2	TRBJ2-1	CASSKLTSESPYNEQFF
TRBV4-2	TRBJ2-3	CASSQDSGLAGDTQYF
TRBV5-5	TRBJ2-7	CASSLVGGPDEQYF
TRBV5-1	TRBJ1-3	CASSLQGTRPGGGNTIYF
TRBV28	TRBJ1-4	CATRGPGDEKLFF
TRBV5-6	TRBJ2-7	CASSLSGIEQYF
TRBV19	TRBJ2-7	CASTPRPPYEQYF
TRBV11-2	TRBJ1-4	CATTKQQEKLFF
TRBV27	TRBJ2-2	CASSPRGRGTGELFF
TRBV7-9	TRBJ1-3	CASSLVLAPGGTIYF
TRBV6-6	TRBJ2-6	CASILNRGSGANVLTF
TRBV5-1	TRBJ1-2	CASSPVSRGDYGYTF
TRBV7-2	TRBJ1-1	CASSLERSTEAFF
TRBV11-2	TRBJ2-7	CASSRPNSRGGGYEQYF
TRBV7-3	TRBJ2-6	CASSPWMSSGANGLTF
TRBV5-4	TRBJ2-1	CASSLAGFLSYNEQFF
TRBV2	TRBJ1-5	CAAGTNQPQHF
TRBV2	TRBJ1-2	CAIEGIDYGYTF
TRBV30	TRBJ2-5	CAWSVGGGETQYF
TRBV11-2	.	CASSPGQGRTYEQYF